The text below deals with one T cell receptor beta chain. There are many counts of this clonotype. The target of this receptor is not known. No base qualities exist here, and no much larger clone lies one base off it. The TCR beta CDR3 regions were amplified from RNA transcripts. The first round of RT-PCR for the TCR CDR3 was performed with the HTBI primer set and the Qiagen OneStep RT-PCR kit. Libraries were constructed in a second round of multiplex PCR, after which size selection and purification were carried out. Sequencing of the libraries was done on an Illumina HiSeq2000 using paired-end 100 bp reads. The published analysis was carried out like this. SOAPnuke was used to process the raw data, throwing out any read that contained adapters or uncalled bases, had a mean Phred below 15, or lacked an exact constant-primer or identifier match. COPE v1.2.5 was used to merge the high-quality paired reads, and each unique nucleotide sequence was defined as a clonotype. Clonotypes were aligned to IMGT TRBV, TRBD and TRBJ reference segments using MiTCR v1.1. The analysis included only V-J combinations with a frequency above 0.0001, which together covered roughly 99% of the repertoires. The TCS score was defined as the ratio of F50 (clonal expansion) to E x V (chaos), calculated using BLOSUM62-based TCRdist between CDR3 peptides within each V-J. Welch's t-statistics and random forest reduced fewer than 550 V-J features to 13, which were used in a naive Bayes classifier (R e1071). The raw public data were reprocessed by TCRdb itself: fastp quality trimming at Q25, MiXCR clonotype calling, in-frame beta chains only. Duplicate CDR3 protein sequences are folded into a single record with the most common DNA and genes. The V and J calls reflect TCRdb's pipeline rather than the authors' work. This sample holds hundreds of thousands of distinct CDR3 sequences; less than 25% were observed only once. Roughly 12% of the sample rests with the top ten.

This sample is part of a study of T cells in Graves' hyperthyroidism and ophthalmopathy (dated by TCRdb to between 2018 and 2021). With respect to the entire study: Peripheral blood was sampled at the time of initial diagnosis, prior to any treatment. After sampling, hyperthyroidism patients received methimazole starting at 30 mg daily, and ophthalmopathy patients received high-dose intravenous methylprednisolone. TCR V-J signatures able to tell the groups apart were searched for in a discovery cohort of 100 patients, of whom fewer than 45 had Graves' ophthalmopathy and about 55 had stable Graves' hyperthyroidism. An independent validation cohort of around 20 hyperthyroidism patients and approximately 16 patients who later progressed to ophthalmopathy tested prospective prediction of ophthalmopathy. In addition, the study compared T-cell repertoires in thyroid tissue and in blood from five to seven Graves' hyperthyroidism patients. According to the paper, TCR Vbeta CDR3 sequencing was carried out on about 140 peripheral blood samples, which came from 40 to 45 ophthalmopathy, fewer than 80 hyperthyroidism and roughly 17 progressor patients. For training and testing, the 100 or so patients in the discovery cohort were randomly divided in a 7:3 ratio. Study-level results and caveats: In validation, the model predicted progression to ophthalmopathy a median of around 6.5 months before onset, with roughly 70% sensitivity and 72.22% specificity. Blood samples also contained most of the expanded thyroid clonotypes (frequency above 0.001), which suggests that blood repertoires may reflect thyroid immune responses. A model built on a 13 V-J signature distinguished ophthalmopathy from stable hyperthyroidism, reaching approximately 89% sensitivity and 81.08% specificity in cross-validation and 80%/75% in testing. Sample size was not statistically predetermined, and blinding of investigators to group allocation was not performed.

Ophthalmopathy patients had moderately to severely active disease, with a Clinical Activity Score of 3 or more, a NOSPECS grade of 4 or more, and a disease duration of less than 3 months. Any patient with an uncontrolled infection, another autoimmune disease, pregnancy or lactation was excluded. Diagnoses were based on clinical symptoms, serum thyroxine and TRAb, thyroid ultrasound and orbital computed tomography. PBMCs were separated from 10 ml of fresh peripheral blood using Ficoll-Paque density gradient centrifugation. Trizol reagent was used to extract total RNA, and RNA quality was then checked on an Agilent 2100 Bioanalyzer. Its CDR3 holds 14 amino acids, cysteine through phenylalanine. Only CDR3 DNA is held: 42 bases, read in frame from base 1. The junction shows trimming of 5 bases on V and 5 bases on J, and the gene matches do not reach 6 bases of it.

Sequenced material: blood. The receptor was derived from a woman aged 25 to 45 with Graves' ophthalmopathy. Rearrangement joined TRBV12-3 or TRBV12-4 to TRBJ1-5; 7 junctional bases match TRBD1. The base sequence is TGTGCCAGCAGTCCTTACAGGGGAGATCAGCCCCAGCATTTT. The translation is CASSPYRGDQPQHF.